These 27 T cell receptor beta chains came from one sample sequenced in a study of blood T cell repertoires in COVID-19. Using immunoSEQ multiplex PCR, the repertoire was profiled, and TCRdb retains in-frame clones only, with some absent. The data contain some 56,000 clones, around 82% of them singletons. Sequenced sample: peripheral blood. These receptors all come from a man aged 55-75 years with acute or convalescent COVID-19.

The chain recombines TRBV25-1 with TRBJ1-2; D is ambiguous. Germline CDR1 and CDR2: MGHDK and SYGVNS. V lost 11 bases to trimming and J lost 4 bases, with 5 bases between them. This CDR3 has 9 amino acids. CDR3 region: CALGYGYTF. The CDR3 DNA follows: TGTGCCCTCGGCTATGGCTACACCTTC.

The table lists this clone with a few counts. Here the CDR3 DNA reads TGCGCCAGCAGTGCGGGGGGGCTTATGAGCACCGGGGAGCTGTTTTTT. Protein: CASSAGGLMSTGELFF. The J gene is TRBJ2-2, the V gene TRBV5-1, with 9 bases matching TRBD2. CDR1 and CDR2 (germline): SGHRS, YFSETQ. Trimming cost V 5 bases and J 4 bases; bases outside gene matches: 9. This CDR3 spans 16 amino acids.

J is TRBJ1-3 and V is TRBV4-1, with 9 bases that match TRBD1. CDR1 is MGHRA, CDR2 YSYEKL, per germline. The CDR3 has 17 amino acids. Trimming cost V 1 base and J 4 bases; bases outside gene matches: 8. The CDR3: CASSQAPPTGGGNTIYF. The CDR3 nucleotides are TGCGCCAGCAGCCAAGCTCCCCCGACAGGGGGAGGAAACACCATATATTTT.

The chain combines TRBV6-1 with TRBJ1-4; weak D call: TRBD1 (6 bases). The CDR3 sequence is 16 residues long. Trimming removed 4 bases at V and 3 bases at J, with 15 bases between. CDR1 and CDR2 from the germline V gene are MNHNS and SASEGT. The CDR3 loop is CASSAQGNPSNEKLFF. In DNA, the CDR3 is TGTGCCAGCAGTGCCCAGGGGAATCCGTCTAATGAAAAACTGTTTTTT.

V gene TRBV5-5 combines with J gene TRBJ2-2; TRBD2 agrees at 9 bases. The length of the CDR3 is 16 residues. J gave up 7 bases and V 0 bases, and 7 bases lay outside the gene matches. Germline assignment: CDR1 SGHKS and CDR2 YYEKEE (reference sequence). CDR3 loop: CASSLVRGGLGGELFF. CDR3 bases: TGTGCCAGCAGCTTGGTGCGGGGGGGCCTCGGCGGGGAGCTGTTTTTT.

The chain combines TRBV7-6 with TRBJ2-3, with TRBD2 matching 11 bases. J gave up 1 base and V 5 bases, and 5 bases lay outside the gene matches. Germline V gives CDR1 SGHVS, CDR2 FNYEAQ. CDR3 length: 16 residues. This CDR3 reads CASSVTSGGRTDTQYF. The CDR3 nucleotides read TGTGCCAGCAGCGTCACTAGCGGGGGCCGCACAGATACGCAGTATTTT.

The chain carries TRBV4-2 and TRBJ1-5; 9 positions agree with TRBD1. Germline V gene sequence: CDR1 LGHNA, CDR2 YNFKEQ. This CDR3 is built from 21 residues. Losses at the gene ends were 0 bases for V and 2 bases for J; bases not matched to a gene: 17. CDR3 amino acids: CASSQDFGTGTLGMGNQPQHF. The CDR3 nucleotides read TGTGCCAGCAGCCAAGATTTTGGGACAGGGACACTAGGGATGGGCAATCAGCCCCAGCATTTT.

The rearrangement uses TRBV21-1 and TRBJ2-4; the table's TRBD2 call for D was not verified on the DNA. TRBV21-1 is a documented pseudogene. The CDR3 has 13 amino acids. In nucleotides, the CDR3 is TGTGCCGGAGGGTTACTAGCCAAAAACATTCAGTACTTC. It is translated as CAGGLLAKNIQYF.

The CDR3 reads CASSPPGVTDTQYF. CDR3 in DNA: TGTGCCAGCAGCCCCCCTGGAGTCACAGATACGCAGTATTTT. The gene calls are TRBV7-2 and TRBJ2-3; no clear D gene. Trimming left V 5 bases short and J 2 bases short, with 11 bases between. Per germline, CDR1 SGHTA and CDR2 FQGNSA. CDR3 size: 14 residues.

This chain uses TRBV6-6 with TRBJ2-7; 8 positions match TRBD1. Germline CDR1 reads MNHNY; CDR2 reads SVGAGI (reference sequence). Trimming cost V 2 bases and J 0 bases; bases outside gene matches: 3. This CDR3 is 15 amino acids long. The CDR3 region is CASSYRTGNSYEQYF. For the CDR3, the DNA is TGTGCCAGCAGTTACAGGACAGGGAACTCCTACGAGCAGTACTTC.

This chain uses TRBV4-2 with TRBJ2-1, with 9 bases aligning to TRBD2. Germline V lookup: CDR1 LGHNA, CDR2 YNFKEQ. The V and J ends lost 0 bases and 6 bases, in that order; junction bases with no gene match: 9. The CDR3 is 17 residues long. The CDR3 nucleotides read TGTGCCAGCAGCCAAGATTCTGGCGGGGGGGGCTTCAATGAGCAGTTCTTC. As protein: CASSQDSGGGGFNEQFF.

The CDR3 sequence is CASRPNRVSGNTIYF. Written as DNA, the CDR3 is TGTGCCAGCAGGCCTAACAGGGTTTCAGGAAACACCATATATTTT. The V call is TRBV27, the J call TRBJ1-3; possibly TRBD1 for D (6 bases). The V and J ends lost 6 bases and 4 bases respectively, with 16 bases between them. Germline loops: CDR1 MNHEY, CDR2 SMNVEV (reference sequence). The CDR3 totals 15 residues.

This clone was detected a few times. The V gene is TRBV30, the J gene TRBJ2-5; D might be TRBD2 (5 bases). Germline-derived CDR1 and CDR2 are GTSNPN and SVGIG (reference sequence). The V and J ends lost 0 bases and 3 bases respectively, with 11 bases between them. The CDR3 covers 14 residues. The CDR3 DNA sequence: TGTGCCTGGAGTGTAAAGTGGGGAGAAGAGACCCAGTACTTC. Translation: CAWSVKWGEETQYF.

V and J are TRBV27 and TRBJ2-4, with 9 positions matching TRBD2. The V gene's germline CDR1 is MNHEY and CDR2 SMNVEV (reference sequence). The CDR3 extends over 15 amino acids. After removal of 7 bases from V and 2 bases from J, the junction contained 6 bases not matched to a gene. DNA of the CDR3: TGTGCCAGCATCGCGCGGGGGGGAACCAAAAACATTCAGTACTTC. Amino acid sequence: CASIARGGTKNIQYF.

This sequence joins TRBV30 and TRBJ2-4; 9 bases match TRBD1. Trimming took 8 bases from V and 0 from J; bases not matched to a gene: 14. This CDR3 spans 17 amino acids. Germline-derived CDR1 and CDR2 are GTSNPN and SVGIG (reference sequence). CDR3 protein: CAVSPRTGALAKNIQYF. The CDR3 DNA reads TGTGCCGTTTCCCCGCGGACAGGGGCCCTAGCCAAAAACATTCAGTACTTC.

This clone was detected only once. The rearrangement uses TRBV2 and TRBJ2-7, with a possible D match to TRBD1 (5 bases). The CDR3 totals 11 residues. Germline loops: CDR1 SNHLY, CDR2 FYNNEI. V lost 8 bases and J 9 bases, leaving 14 bases between the germline ends. The CDR3 protein is CASGWQGRQYF. CDR3 bases: TGTGCCAGCGGGTGGCAGGGAAGGCAGTACTTC.

The rearrangement links TRBV9 to TRBJ2-4, with D maybe TRBD1 (7 bases). The CDR3 sequence is 17 residues long. V lost 5 bases and J 7 bases, leaving 25 bases between the germline ends. Germline assignment: CDR1 SGDLS and CDR2 YYNGEE. The CDR3 region has the DNA TGTGCCAGCAGTCCCACTTTGCAGGGGGGCGAAGGGAACATTCAGTACTTC. It translates to CASSPTLQGGEGNIQYF. The full variable domain, rest sourced from reference TRBV9 and TRBJ2-4, is DSGVTQTPKHLITATGQRVTLRCSPRSGDLSVYWYQQSLDQGLQFLIQYYNGEERAKGNILERFSAQQFPDLHSELNLSSLELGDSALYFCASSPTLQGGEGNIQYFGAGTRLSVL.

The genes are TRBV6-5 and TRBJ2-1, with D unclear. V was cut by 10 bases and J by 5 bases, with 18 bases left in between. The CDR3 runs to 14 residues. Germline V gene lookup returns CDR1 MNHEY and CDR2 SVGAGI. CDR3: CAISQANTNNEQFF. DNA of the CDR3: TGTGCCATATCCCAGGCCAATACGAACAATGAGCAGTTCTTC.

For this clone: Different DNA sequences within this sample yield the same CDR3. The chain joins TRBV5-6 to TRBJ1-1, with TRBD1 as a possible D gene (6 bases). The CDR3 consists of 12 residues. Trimming removed 1 base at V and 5 bases at J, with 6 bases between. CDR1 is SGHDT, CDR2 YYEEEE, per germline. The CDR3 coding sequence is TGTGCCAGCAGCTTGAGGGGGACTGAAGCTTTCTTT. The encoded protein is CASSLRGTEAFF.

The rearrangement uses TRBV18 and TRBJ2-7, with D possibly being TRBD1 (5 bases). Germline loops: CDR1 KGHSH, CDR2 LQKENI. The CDR3 length is 13 residues. The germline V and J ends were trimmed by 5 bases and 4 bases, with 12 bases remaining between them. CDR3 in DNA: TGTGCCAGCTCAGAACCTCAGGGTTACGAGCAGTACTTC. Amino acids: CASSEPQGYEQYF.

The rearrangement joins TRBV7-2 to TRBJ2-5; D is ambiguous. Trimming left V 1 base short and J 5 bases short, with 8 bases between. The CDR3 has 13 amino acids. The germline gives CDR1 SGHTA, CDR2 FQGNSA. The CDR3 sequence: CASSLGYSETQYF. CDR3 sequence (DNA): TGTGCCAGCAGCTTAGGCTATTCGGAGACCCAGTACTTC.

The J gene is TRBJ2-7, the V gene TRBV9; 9 positions match TRBD1. The CDR3 has 16 amino acids. The J segment lost 3 bases and the V segment lost 0 bases, leaving 7 bases of the junction unmatched. Germline CDR1 reads SGDLS; CDR2 reads YYNGEE. CDR3 sequence reads: CASSVGGTGILYEQYF. CDR3 coding DNA: TGTGCCAGCAGCGTAGGCGGGACAGGGATTCTCTACGAGCAGTACTTC.

The V and J genes are TRBV19 and TRBJ1-1; TRBD1 aligns across 7 bases. This CDR3 has 15 amino acids. The germline V gene has CDR1 LNHDA and CDR2 SQIVND (reference sequence). The V and J ends lost 5 bases and 0 bases, in that order; junction bases with no gene match: 6. The CDR3 spells CASSPLDRVNTEAFF. CDR3 DNA sequence: TGTGCCAGTAGTCCTCTTGACAGGGTGAACACTGAAGCTTTCTTT.

The chain uses TRBV30 and TRBJ1-2; D may be TRBD1 (5 bases). Germline V gene sequence: CDR1 GTSNPN, CDR2 SVGIG (reference sequence). V was trimmed by 1 base and J by 7 bases, leaving 7 bases between them. The CDR3 contains 11 residues. The CDR3 loop is CAWSDQGGYTF. CDR3 nucleotide sequence: TGTGCCTGGAGTGACCAGGGTGGCTACACCTTC.

CDR3: CASRLDRDYEQYF. The CDR3, as DNA: TGTGCCAGCAGACTTGACAGGGACTACGAGCAGTACTTC. The V gene is TRBV6-5, the J gene TRBJ2-7; TRBD1 matches 7 bases. After removal of 6 bases from V and 3 bases from J, the junction contained 5 bases not matched to a gene. The CDR3 is made up of 13 amino acids. Germline loops: CDR1 MNHEY, CDR2 SVGAGI.

The chain uses TRBV5-6 and TRBJ2-7; TRBD1 agrees at 8 bases. The CDR3 has 14 amino acids. Germline V gene lookup returns CDR1 SGHDT and CDR2 YYEEEE. V lost 3 bases and J lost 2; bases outside the gene matches: 4. DNA for the CDR3: TGTGCCAGCAGCTCGACAGGGGAGGCCTACGAGCAGTACTTC. Translating gives CASSSTGEAYEQYF.

In DNA form, the CDR3 reads TGTGCCAGCAGCGTAGCGGCTAGCGGGGCTTCTGGGGCCAACGTCCTGACTTTC. It codes for CASSVAASGASGANVLTF. The chain employs TRBV9 and TRBJ2-6; TRBD2 matches 9 bases. This CDR3 spans 18 amino acids. V gave up 0 bases and J gave up 1 base; unmatched junction bases: 5. From germline, CDR1 is SGDLS and CDR2 YYNGEE.